The rows below give T cell receptor beta chains drawn from one sample of a study of neoadjuvant anti-PD-1 for oral cavity cancer. Profiled with immunoSEQ multiplex PCR; TCRdb holds only in-frame clones, not every one. The table has roughly 9,600 clones, under 70% seen once. Here the sequenced sample was PBMCs, taken after nivolumab (anti-PD-1) treatment. The receptors come from a person aged 40-85 years with oral cavity squamous cell carcinoma. Each CDR3 is given with its conserved first and last residue. A D gene is named only where the DNA matches it firmly. Some rows have no size entry. The others give once, few or many, or a class for an expanded clone.

CDR3	DNA	size	D	V	J
CASSVDRADEQYF	TGTGCCAGCAGCGTCGACAGGGCGGACGAGCAGTACTTC	-	TRBD1	TRBV7-8	TRBJ2-7
CASSEGSTYISPLHF	TGCGCCAGCAGTGAGGGCAGCACCTATATTTCACCCCTCCACTTT	-	-	TRBV10-2	TRBJ1-6
CSVQAGAIGNEQFF	TGCAGCGTGCAAGCGGGAGCAATAGGCAATGAGCAGTTCTTC	-	TRBD2	TRBV29-1	TRBJ2-1
CASSLAAGGTDTQYF	TGTGCCAGCAGCTTAGCAGCGGGGGGAACGGATACGCAGTATTTT	-	TRBD2	TRBV7-2	TRBJ2-3
CASSEGGTFNSPLHF	TGTGCCAGCAGTGAAGGCGGGACTTTCAATTCACCCCTCCACTTT	-	-	TRBV2	TRBJ1-6
CASSTSGTVNTEAFF	TGTGCCAGCAGCACCTCCGGGACGGTGAACACTGAAGCTTTCTTT	-	-	TRBV7-3	TRBJ1-1
CSANYEQYF	TGCAGTGCCAACTACGAGCAGTACTTC	-	-	TRBV20-1	TRBJ2-7
CASSPLADTQYF	TGTGCCAGCAGCCCCCTGGCAGATACGCAGTATTTT	few	-	TRBV7-2	TRBJ2-3
CASSRGQGQAGQETQYF	TGTGCCAGTAGTAGGGGACAGGGGCAAGCCGGGCAAGAGACCCAGTACTTC	-	TRBD1	TRBV19	TRBJ2-5
CASSPRGAGGSPNYGYTF	TGTGCCAGCAGCCCCCGAGGCGCAGGGGGATCTCCTAACTATGGCTACACCTTC	-	TRBD1	TRBV7-8	TRBJ1-2
CASSLRQGNTEAFF	TGTGCCAGCAGCTTACGGCAGGGGAACACTGAAGCTTTCTTT	-	-	TRBV7-9	TRBJ1-1
CASSPGRGIDGYTF	TGTGCCAGCAGCCCTGGCAGGGGGATCGATGGCTACACCTTC	-	TRBD1	TRBV7-6	TRBJ1-2
CASRPELNYGYTF	TGTGCCAGCAGACCTGAGCTGAACTATGGCTACACCTTC	few	-	TRBV5-6	TRBJ1-2
CASSLITRVGIEKLFF	TGTGCCAGCAGTTTAATCACCCGGGTAGGAATCGAAAAACTGTTTTTT	-	-	TRBV27	TRBJ1-4
CASSFETYQETQYF	TGCGCCAGCAGCTTTGAGACTTATCAAGAGACCCAGTACTTC	-	-	TRBV5-1	TRBJ2-5
CSARDGGKAFF	TGCAGTGCTAGAGATGGGGGGAAGGCTTTCTTT	-	-	TRBV20-1	TRBJ1-1
CASSAGQGAMTEAFF	TGTGCCAGCAGCGCCGGACAGGGGGCGATGACTGAAGCTTTCTTT	-	TRBD1	TRBV9	TRBJ1-1
CASSGNTMNTEAFF	TGTGCCAGCAGCGGAAACACTATGAACACTGAAGCTTTCTTT	-	-	TRBV7-9	TRBJ1-1
CASSVGDDRVLLEAPLHF	TGTGCCAGCAGCGTAGGAGATGACAGGGTTCTTCTGGAGGCACCCCTCCACTTT	-	TRBD1	TRBV9	TRBJ1-6
CASSVAVSSYNEQFF	TGCGCCAGCAGTGTAGCAGTGAGCTCCTACAATGAGCAGTTCTTC	-	-	TRBV10-1	TRBJ2-1
CASRLAGDWGNEQFF	TGTGCCAGCAGACTAGCGGGAGACTGGGGTAATGAGCAGTTCTTC	-	TRBD2	TRBV6-1	TRBJ2-1
CAAGVPGISGANVLTF	TGTGCCGCGGGGGTCCCCGGAATTTCTGGGGCCAACGTCCTGACTTTC	few	TRBD2	TRBV28	TRBJ2-6
CASSSRDSVGRNEQFF	TGTGCCAGCAGCTCCCGGGACTCCGTTGGGAGGAATGAGCAGTTCTTC	few	-	TRBV5-8	TRBJ2-1
CASSATGTLNTEAFF	TGCGCCAGCAGCGCTACCGGGACCCTGAACACTGAAGCTTTCTTT	-	-	TRBV5-1	TRBJ1-1
CASSDTDRLTDTQYF	TGTGCCAGCAGCGATACGGACAGGTTAACAGATACGCAGTATTTT	-	TRBD1	TRBV11-2	TRBJ2-3
CASSQEWGKTEAFF	TGTGCCAGCAGCCAAGAATGGGGGAAGACTGAAGCTTTCTTT	-	-	TRBV4-2	TRBJ1-1
CASSQAPLSGSSYEQYF	TGCGCCAGCAGCCAAGCCCCACTTAGCGGGTCTTCCTACGAGCAGTACTTC	-	TRBD2	TRBV4-1	TRBJ2-7
CASSFLAGRREQYF	TGCGCCAGCAGCTTTCTAGCGGGACGACGCGAGCAGTACTTC	-	TRBD2	TRBV5-1	TRBJ2-7
CASSFEAGETQYF	TGTGCCAGCAGTTTCGAGGCTGGAGAGACCCAGTACTTC	few	-	TRBV28	TRBJ2-5
CASSRQGRATEAFF	TGTGCCAGTAGTCGACAGGGGAGAGCGACTGAAGCTTTCTTT	-	TRBD1	TRBV19	TRBJ1-1
CASTSLRRGDQPQHF	TGTGCCAGCACCTCTCTTCGGCGAGGGGACCAGCCCCAGCATTTT	-	-	TRBV28	TRBJ1-5
CASSEGTLRSNQPQHF	TGCGCCAGCAGTGAGGGGACACTTAGGTCGAATCAGCCCCAGCATTTT	-	-	TRBV10-1	TRBJ1-5
CASGLGGSSNEQYF	TGTGCTAGTGGTTTAGGAGGATCCTCCAACGAGCAGTACTTC	-	-	TRBV12-5	TRBJ2-7
CASSLGGSYNEQFF	TGTGCCAGCAGCCTTGGGGGATCCTACAATGAGCAGTTCTTC	-	-	TRBV5-6	TRBJ2-1
CASSQVLAGESTDTQYF	TGCGCCAGCAGCCAAGTTCTAGCGGGGGAAAGTACAGATACGCAGTATTTT	-	TRBD2	TRBV4-1	TRBJ2-3
CASSLNPGGLGTQYF	TGTGCCAGCAGCTTAAACCCGGGAGGGCTAGGGACCCAGTACTTC	-	TRBD2	TRBV7-3	TRBJ2-5
CASSLLTSGGANEQFF	TGTGCCAGCAGCTTGCTAACTAGCGGGGGGGCGAATGAGCAGTTCTTC	-	TRBD2	TRBV7-2	TRBJ2-1
CASTGTGGLGNYGYTF	TGTGCCAGTACCGGGACAGGGGGCTTGGGAAACTATGGCTACACCTTC	-	TRBD1	TRBV19	TRBJ1-2
CASSLKQNYGYTF	TGTGCCAGCAGTTTAAAACAGAACTATGGCTACACCTTC	-	-	TRBV27	TRBJ1-2
CASTTGGREKLFF	TGTGCCAGCACGACGGGGGGGCGTGAAAAACTGTTTTTT	-	-	TRBV6-4	TRBJ1-4
CASSALGTQNTEAFF	TGTGCCAGCAGCGCCCTAGGAACCCAGAACACTGAAGCTTTCTTT	-	-	TRBV25-1	TRBJ1-1
CASSSGANVLTF	TGTGCCAGCAGCTCTGGGGCCAACGTCCTGACTTTC	-	-	TRBV7-3	TRBJ2-6
CASSFYPNTEAFF	TGTGCCAGCAGCTTTTATCCGAACACTGAAGCTTTCTTT	-	-	TRBV7-2	TRBJ1-1
CASSGRLAGSYEQYF	TGTGCCAGTAGTGGCAGACTAGCGGGCTCCTACGAGCAGTACTTC	-	TRBD2	TRBV19	TRBJ2-7
CASSVGLQAGGQNSPLHF	TGCGCCAGCAGCGTGGGGTTGCAGGCTGGAGGGCAAAATTCACCCCTCCACTTT	-	-	TRBV5-1	TRBJ1-6
CASSFWGQAGGTEAFF	TGTGCCAGCAGCTTTTGGGGACAGGCCGGGGGGACTGAAGCTTTCTTT	-	TRBD1	TRBV5-6	TRBJ1-1
CAISLSDGYNSPLHF	TGTGCCATCAGCCTTTCGGACGGCTATAATTCACCCCTCCACTTT	-	-	TRBV10-3	TRBJ1-6
CASSGRQGSNTGELFF	TGCGCCAGCAGTGGGCGACAGGGATCGAACACCGGGGAGCTGTTTTTT	-	TRBD1	TRBV10-1	TRBJ2-2
CASGSSGAYNEQFF	TGTGCCAGCGGTAGTAGCGGTGCCTACAATGAGCAGTTCTTC	-	-	TRBV7-6	TRBJ2-1
CASSRTGRTYEQYF	TGCGCCAGCAGCCGTACAGGGCGAACCTACGAGCAGTACTTC	-	-	TRBV5-1	TRBJ2-7
CASSIGLAGAQYYEQYF	TGTGCCAGTAGTATTGGACTAGCGGGGGCCCAGTACTACGAGCAGTACTTC	-	TRBD2	TRBV19	TRBJ2-7
CASSRRLAGNTGELFF	TGTGCCAGCAGTCGGAGACTAGCGGGGAACACCGGGGAGCTGTTTTTT	-	TRBD2	TRBV25-1	TRBJ2-2
CASSISGGAYNEQFF	TGTGCCAGCAGCATTAGCGGGGGGGCCTACAATGAGCAGTTCTTC	-	TRBD2	TRBV7-2	TRBJ2-1
CASSLVQGRRTDTQYF	TGTGCCAGCAGCTTGGTACAGGGGAGAAGGACAGATACGCAGTATTTT	once	TRBD1	TRBV5-6	TRBJ2-3
CASSATGAFF	TGTGCCAGCAGTGCCACCGGAGCTTTCTTT	-	-	TRBV2	TRBJ1-1
CAWGQGRTEAFF	TGTGCCTGGGGACAGGGCCGCACTGAAGCTTTCTTT	-	TRBD1	TRBV30	TRBJ1-1
CASSQVWDSTYEQYF	TGTGCCAGCAGCCAAGTTTGGGACAGTACCTACGAGCAGTACTTC	-	TRBD1	TRBV4-2	TRBJ2-7